The entry below gives a single T cell receptor beta chain sequence along with its context. The entry originates in a study of cytomegalovirus exposure and HLA in healthy donors. After removal of 10 bases from V and 4 bases from J, the junction contained 11 bases not matched to a gene. The germline V gene has CDR1 MDHEN and CDR2 SYDVKM. This CDR3 is 14 amino acids long. Primers for the PCR totalled 60 Vbeta and 13 Jbeta. Sequenced by immunoSEQ multiplex PCR; TCRdb stores in-frame clones only, minus some. The repertoire includes 80,000 to 95,000 clones, more than 55% of them detected once, and approximately 2.2% sits in the top ten.

J is TRBJ1-2 and V is TRBV28; 8 positions agree with TRBD1. Material for sequencing was PBMCs. This TCR was sampled from a human donor in good health. The chain's CDR3 is CAITQTGVVYGYTF. In DNA, the CDR3 is TGTGCCATCACACAGACAGGGGTGGTCTATGGCTACACCTTC.